Below, 9 T cell receptor beta chains from the same sample are listed, as sequenced in a study of spatial heterogeneity in lung cancer. Time point: sample taken at primary tumor resection. Regarding the study as a whole: It was found that expanded intratumoral alpha and beta TCR counts tracked tumor mutation counts.

No antigen is known for these receptors. TCRdb reprocessed the 5' RACE reads with MiXCR, giving one entry per CDR3 protein. Among 15,000 to 20,000 distinct CDR3 sequences, around 6.9% were seen once, and the ten largest hold about 3.5%. Sequenced here: lung tumor tissue, sampled at surgery. The receptors were sampled from a female donor with early-stage non-small cell lung cancer.

This clonotype came up many times. The chain combines TRBV20-1 with TRBJ1-4; 10 bases are shared with TRBD1. Germline CDR1 reads DFQATT; CDR2 reads SNEGSKA (reference sequence). CDR3 length: 15 residues. The trim removed 4 bases at V and 1 base at J, leaving 3 bases unmatched. The DNA for the CDR3 is TGCAGTGCTAAGAGGACAGGGGGAACTAATGAAAAACTGTTTTTT. It specifies CSAKRTGGTNEKLFF.

This clonotype came up a few times. DNA for the CDR3: TGTGCCAGCAGCGTAGCACACCGAAGGGGCTACACCTTC. Translation gives CASSVAHRRGYTF. The rearrangement links TRBV9 to TRBJ1-2, with unresolved D. The CDR3 length is 13 residues. Trimming cost V 0 bases and J 8 bases, with 11 bases left between them. Germline values: CDR1 SGDLS, CDR2 YYNGEE.

In this sample, this clonotype turned up once. It may be a read error: a sequence one base away is much more abundant. The CDR3: CASSRKAGMDGYTF. In DNA, the CDR3 is TGTGCCAGCTCTCGCAAGGCAGGAATGGATGGCTACACCTTC. The chain combines TRBV18 with TRBJ1-2; D is uncertain. This CDR3 is 14 amino acids long. With 6 bases removed from V and 6 bases from J, the gap between germline ends came to 17 bases. The germline gives CDR1 KGHSH, CDR2 LQKENI.

At least ten counts were recorded for this clonotype. The chain is built from TRBV20-1 and TRBJ1-1, with D uncertain. Trimming removed 6 bases at V and 4 bases at J, with 6 bases between. Germline V gene lookup returns CDR1 DFQATT and CDR2 SNEGSKA (reference sequence). The CDR3 length is 10 residues. CDR3 DNA sequence: TGCAGTGCGAGGTTCACTGAAGCTTTCTTT. It is translated as CSARFTEAFF.

This clonotype was recorded at least ten times. V and J are TRBV13 and TRBJ1-3, with D possibly being TRBD1 (5 bases). V dropped 5 bases and J dropped 4 bases, with 21 bases sitting between them. Per the germline V gene, CDR1 is PRHDT and CDR2 is FYEKMQ (reference sequence). The length of the CDR3 is 17 residues. CDR3 nucleotide sequence: TGTGCCAGCAGCCCACGGCGGCCGGGGCGCTTCGGAAACACCATATATTTT. It encodes CASSPRRPGRFGNTIYF.

This clonotype was found many times. The rearrangement links TRBV20-1 to TRBJ1-4, with D possibly TRBD1 on 5 matching bases. The CDR3 is 13 residues long. Germline CDR1 and CDR2: DFQATT and SNEGSKA (reference sequence). Deletions cut 3 bases from V and 5 bases from J, with 10 bases between. This CDR3 is CSASRSGNEKLFF. In DNA, the CDR3 is TGCAGTGCTAGCCGATCAGGGAATGAAAAACTGTTTTTT.

This clonotype was seen repeatedly, ten times or more. The V and J genes are TRBV20-1 and TRBJ2-5; D gene unclear. The germline V and J ends were trimmed by 0 bases and 0 bases, with 23 bases remaining between them. This CDR3 has 19 residues. CDR1 is DFQATT, CDR2 SNEGSKA, per germline (reference sequence). CDR3 nucleotides: TGCAGTGCTAGAGATCTGGGGTATATCCCCACACCATACCAAGAGACCCAGTACTTC. This codes for CSARDLGYIPTPYQETQYF.

This clonotype has ten or more counts. The chain uses TRBV7-2 and TRBJ2-2; 10 bases align to TRBD2. This CDR3 has 19 amino acids. The junction had 9 bases not matched to a gene; V was cut back by 0 bases and J by 2 bases. CDR1 SGHTA and CDR2 FQGNSA come from the germline V gene. Here the CDR3 DNA reads TGTGCCAGCAGCTTAGCGGGGCCCCGGACTAGCGGAAACACCGGGGAGCTGTTTTTT. Translation gives CASSLAGPRTSGNTGELFF.

In its sample, this clonotype ranks as medium-sized. The J gene is TRBJ1-5, the V gene TRBV6-2 or TRBV6-3; D might be TRBD1 (6 bases). Germline CDR1 MNHEY, CDR2 SVGEGT. Trimming took off 2 bases at V and 1 base at J, with 15 bases between the two ends. This CDR3 comprises 17 residues. CDR3 sequence reads: CASSYTRGQISNQPQHF. The CDR3 DNA is TGTGCCAGCAGTTACACGAGAGGACAGATCAGCAATCAGCCCCAGCATTTT.